This T cell receptor beta chain was sequenced during a study of OX40 agonist ivuxolimab in advanced cancers. Looking at the study overall: With ivuxolimab, an agonistic anti-OX40 (CD134) antibody, patients were treated.

The data were produced by immunoSEQ multiplex PCR, yet TCRdb's version contains in-frame clones alone and is incomplete. The table has nearly 110,000 clones, just over 90% seen once. In the case of this clone: Its target is not known.

Findings and caveats of the study: Expanded clones belonging to CD8+ T cells outnumbered, on average, those of CD4+. Certain nonresponders likewise exhibited a low normalized T-cell clonal expansion. At 0.1 to 3.0 mg/kg and by week 6, CD4+ and CD8+ T cells in the blood had expanded clonally.

The V gene lost 10 bases and the J gene lost 3 bases, with 9 bases spanning the gap. Germline lookup yields CDR1 MNHNS and CDR2 SASEGT. The CDR3 totals 12 residues. The rearrangement links TRBV6-1 to TRBJ2-2; D gene ambiguous. The starting material was CD4+ or CD8+ T cells sorted from blood, obtained in a trial of the OX40 agonist ivuxolimab. The receptor was isolated from an adult with an advanced solid tumor such as melanoma, head and neck, liver or kidney cancer. The CDR3: CATNRDTGELFF. DNA for the CDR3: TGTGCCACCAACAGAGACACCGGGGAGCTGTTTTTT.